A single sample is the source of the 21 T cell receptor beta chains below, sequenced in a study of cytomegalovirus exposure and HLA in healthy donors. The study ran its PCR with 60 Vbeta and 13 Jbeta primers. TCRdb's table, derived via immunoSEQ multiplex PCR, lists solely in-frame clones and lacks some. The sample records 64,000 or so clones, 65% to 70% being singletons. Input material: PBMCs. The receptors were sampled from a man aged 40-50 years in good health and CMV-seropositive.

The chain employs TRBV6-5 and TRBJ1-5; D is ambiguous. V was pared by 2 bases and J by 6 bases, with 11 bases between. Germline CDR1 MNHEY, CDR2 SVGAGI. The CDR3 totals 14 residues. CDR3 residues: CASSYAPEGQPQHF. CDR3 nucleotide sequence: TGTGCCAGCAGTTACGCCCCGGAGGGTCAGCCCCAGCATTTT.

The CDR3 sequence is CASSLWGEGEQFF. DNA of the CDR3: TGTGCCAGCAGTTTATGGGGCGAAGGTGAGCAGTTCTTC. The chain has TRBV27 and TRBJ2-1; tentatively, D is TRBD1 (5 bases). The CDR3 runs 13 residues. Germline V gene lookup returns CDR1 MNHEY and CDR2 SMNVEV (reference sequence). V was clipped by 1 base and J by 9 bases, with 10 bases between them.

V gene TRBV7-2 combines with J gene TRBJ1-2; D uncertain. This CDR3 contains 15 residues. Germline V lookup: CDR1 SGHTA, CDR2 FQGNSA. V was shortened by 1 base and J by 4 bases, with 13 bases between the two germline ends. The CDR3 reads CASSLGEQTRYGYTF. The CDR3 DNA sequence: TGTGCCAGCAGCTTAGGGGAGCAGACCCGCTATGGCTACACCTTC.

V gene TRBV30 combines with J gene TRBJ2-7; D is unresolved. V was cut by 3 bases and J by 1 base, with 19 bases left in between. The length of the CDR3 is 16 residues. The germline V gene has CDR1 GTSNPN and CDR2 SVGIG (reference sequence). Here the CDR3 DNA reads TGTGCCTGGAGGGCGGTAGGTTTTGGATCTTCCTACGAGCAGTACTTC. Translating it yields CAWRAVGFGSSYEQYF.

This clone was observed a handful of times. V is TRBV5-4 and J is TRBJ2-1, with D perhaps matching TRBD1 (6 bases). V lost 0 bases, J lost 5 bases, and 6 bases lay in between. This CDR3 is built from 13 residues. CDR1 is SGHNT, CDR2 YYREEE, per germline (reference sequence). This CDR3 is CASSLGQDNEQFF. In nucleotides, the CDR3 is TGTGCCAGCAGCTTGGGACAGGACAATGAGCAGTTCTTC.

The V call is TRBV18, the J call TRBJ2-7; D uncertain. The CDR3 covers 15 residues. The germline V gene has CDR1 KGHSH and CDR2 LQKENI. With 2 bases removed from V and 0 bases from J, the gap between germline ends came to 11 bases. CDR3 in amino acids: CASSPNSPTSYEQYF. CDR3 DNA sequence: TGTGCCAGCTCACCAAATAGCCCAACCTCCTACGAGCAGTACTTC.

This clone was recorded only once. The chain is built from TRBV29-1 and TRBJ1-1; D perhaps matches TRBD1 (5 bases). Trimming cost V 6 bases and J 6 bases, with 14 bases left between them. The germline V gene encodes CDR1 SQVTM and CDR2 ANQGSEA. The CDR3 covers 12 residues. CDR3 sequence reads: CSVQGDRPEAFF. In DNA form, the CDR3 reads TGCAGCGTCCAAGGGGATCGCCCTGAAGCTTTCTTT. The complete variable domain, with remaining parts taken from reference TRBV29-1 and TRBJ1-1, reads SAVISQKPSRDICQRGTSLTIQCQVDSQVTMMFWYRQQPGQSLTLIATANQGSEATYESGFVIDKFPISRPNLTFSTLTVSNMSPEDSSIYLCSVQGDRPEAFFGQGTRLTVV.

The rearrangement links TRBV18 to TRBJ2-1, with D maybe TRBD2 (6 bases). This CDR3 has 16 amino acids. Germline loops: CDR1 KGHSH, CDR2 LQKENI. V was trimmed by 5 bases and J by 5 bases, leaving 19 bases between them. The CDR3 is CASSTGLRLTHNEQFF. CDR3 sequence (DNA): TGTGCCAGCTCAACGGGACTTCGCCTCACACACAATGAGCAGTTCTTC. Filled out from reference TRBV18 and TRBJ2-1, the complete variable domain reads NAGVMQNPRHLVRRRGQEARLRCSPMKGHSHVYWYRQLPEEGLKFMVYLQKENIIDESGMPKERFSAEFPKEGPSILRIQQVVRGDSAAYFCASSTGLRLTHNEQFFGPGTRLTVL.

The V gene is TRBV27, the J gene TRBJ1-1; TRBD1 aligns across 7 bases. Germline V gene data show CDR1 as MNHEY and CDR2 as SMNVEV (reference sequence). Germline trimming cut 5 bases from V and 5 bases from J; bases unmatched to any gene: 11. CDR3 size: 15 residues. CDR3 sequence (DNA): TGTGCCAGCAGTCCAAAGACAGGGCGTGGAACTGAAGCTTTCTTT. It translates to CASSPKTGRGTEAFF.

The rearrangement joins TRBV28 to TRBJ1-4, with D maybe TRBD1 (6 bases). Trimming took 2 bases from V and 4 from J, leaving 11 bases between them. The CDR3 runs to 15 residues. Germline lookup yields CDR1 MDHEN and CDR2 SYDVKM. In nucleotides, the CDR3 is TGTGCCAGCAGTTTAGGGACACTCAATAATGAAAAACTGTTTTTT. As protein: CASSLGTLNNEKLFF.

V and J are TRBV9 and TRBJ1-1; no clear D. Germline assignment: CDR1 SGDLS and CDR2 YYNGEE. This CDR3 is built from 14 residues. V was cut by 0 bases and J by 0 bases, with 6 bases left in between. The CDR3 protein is CASSVELVNTEAFF. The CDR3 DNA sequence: TGTGCCAGCAGCGTAGAACTGGTGAACACTGAAGCTTTCTTT.

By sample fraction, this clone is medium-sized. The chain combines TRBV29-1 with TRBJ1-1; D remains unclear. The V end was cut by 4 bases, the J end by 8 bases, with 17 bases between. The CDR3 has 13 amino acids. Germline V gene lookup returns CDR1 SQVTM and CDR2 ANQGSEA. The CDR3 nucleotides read TGCAGCGTTGTGGTCAGCGTAAGCCGCGAAGCTTTCTTT. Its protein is CSVVVSVSREAFF.

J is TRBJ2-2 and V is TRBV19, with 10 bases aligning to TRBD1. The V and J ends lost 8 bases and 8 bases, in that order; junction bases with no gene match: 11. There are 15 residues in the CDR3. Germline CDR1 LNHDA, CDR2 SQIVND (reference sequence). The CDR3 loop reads CASLGQGLTGGELFF. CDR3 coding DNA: TGTGCCAGTTTGGGACAGGGGTTAACAGGAGGGGAGCTGTTTTTT.

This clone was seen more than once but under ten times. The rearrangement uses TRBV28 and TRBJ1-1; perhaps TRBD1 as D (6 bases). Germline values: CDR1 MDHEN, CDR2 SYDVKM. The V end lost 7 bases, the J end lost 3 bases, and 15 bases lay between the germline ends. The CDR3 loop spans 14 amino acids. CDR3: CASTAGTSDTEAFF. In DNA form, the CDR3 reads TGTGCCAGCACCGCCGGGACAAGCGACACTGAAGCTTTCTTT.

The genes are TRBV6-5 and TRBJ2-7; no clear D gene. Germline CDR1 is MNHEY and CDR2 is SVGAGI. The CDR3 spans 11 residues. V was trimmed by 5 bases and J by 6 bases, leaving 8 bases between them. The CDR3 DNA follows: TGTGCCAGCAGTACCCTAGGCGAGCAGTACTTC. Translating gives CASSTLGEQYF.

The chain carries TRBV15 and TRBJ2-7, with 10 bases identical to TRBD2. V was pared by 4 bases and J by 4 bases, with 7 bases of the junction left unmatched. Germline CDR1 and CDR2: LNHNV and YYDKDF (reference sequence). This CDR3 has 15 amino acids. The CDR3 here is CATSNQAGGPYEQYF. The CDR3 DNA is TGTGCCACCAGCAATCAAGCGGGAGGGCCGTACGAGCAGTACTTC.

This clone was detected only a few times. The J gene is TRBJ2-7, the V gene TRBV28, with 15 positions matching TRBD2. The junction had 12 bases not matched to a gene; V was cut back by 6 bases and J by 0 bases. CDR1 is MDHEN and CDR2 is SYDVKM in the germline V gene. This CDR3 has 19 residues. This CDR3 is CASRTAGTSGRSSSYEQYF. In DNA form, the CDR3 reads TGTGCCAGCAGAACGGCCGGGACTAGCGGGAGGAGCAGCTCCTACGAGCAGTACTTC.

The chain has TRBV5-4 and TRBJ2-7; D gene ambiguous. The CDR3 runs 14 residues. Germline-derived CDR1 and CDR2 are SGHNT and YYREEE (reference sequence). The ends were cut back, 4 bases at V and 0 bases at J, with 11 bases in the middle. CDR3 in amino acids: CASSPGGGSYEQYF. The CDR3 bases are TGTGCCAGCAGCCCGGGTGGTGGCTCCTACGAGCAGTACTTC.

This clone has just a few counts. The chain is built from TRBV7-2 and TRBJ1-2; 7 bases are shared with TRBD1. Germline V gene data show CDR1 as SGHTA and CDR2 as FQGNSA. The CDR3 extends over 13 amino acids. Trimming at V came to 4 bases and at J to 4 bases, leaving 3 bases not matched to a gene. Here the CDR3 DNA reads TGTGCCAGCAGCTCACAGGGGATCTATGGCTACACCTTC. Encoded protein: CASSSQGIYGYTF.

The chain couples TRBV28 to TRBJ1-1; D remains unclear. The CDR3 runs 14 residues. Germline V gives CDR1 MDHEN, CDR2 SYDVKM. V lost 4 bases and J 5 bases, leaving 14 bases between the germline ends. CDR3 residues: CASSSRYRGTEAFF. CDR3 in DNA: TGTGCCAGCAGTTCTCGGTACCGGGGAACTGAAGCTTTCTTT.

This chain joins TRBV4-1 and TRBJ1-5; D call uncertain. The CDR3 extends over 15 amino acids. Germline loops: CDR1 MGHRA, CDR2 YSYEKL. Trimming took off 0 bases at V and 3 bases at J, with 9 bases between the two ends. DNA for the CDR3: TGCGCCAGCAGCCAAGATATGAGTCCCAATCAGCCCCAGCATTTT. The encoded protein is CASSQDMSPNQPQHF.